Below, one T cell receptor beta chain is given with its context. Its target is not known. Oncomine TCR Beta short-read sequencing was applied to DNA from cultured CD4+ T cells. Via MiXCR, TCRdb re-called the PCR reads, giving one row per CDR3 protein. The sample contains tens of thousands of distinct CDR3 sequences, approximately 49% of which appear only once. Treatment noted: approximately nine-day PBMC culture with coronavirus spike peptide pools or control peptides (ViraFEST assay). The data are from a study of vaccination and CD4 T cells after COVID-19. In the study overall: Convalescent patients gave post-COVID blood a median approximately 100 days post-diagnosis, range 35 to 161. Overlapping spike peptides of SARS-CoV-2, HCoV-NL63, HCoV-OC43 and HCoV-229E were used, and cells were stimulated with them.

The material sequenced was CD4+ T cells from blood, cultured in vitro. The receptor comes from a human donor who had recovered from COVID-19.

The CDR3 DNA reads TGTGCCAGCAGCATGGACAGGGAGGCTTTTAGCAATCAGCCCCAGCATTTT. This encodes CASSMDREAFSNQPQHF. This chain uses TRBV11-2 with TRBJ1-5; TRBD1 agrees at 8 bases. The germline V gene has CDR1 SGHAT and CDR2 FQNNGV. This CDR3 has 17 amino acids. Trimming cost V 5 bases and J 0 bases; bases outside gene matches: 9.